The T cell receptor (beta chain) described here comes from a study of blood T cell repertoires in COVID-19 (TCRdb year 2020). Study-level background: Samples covering the acute and convalescent phases of COVID-19 were provided by collaborators in the United States, Italy and Spain. The material from the prospective study consisted of cDNA or gDNA derived from T cells, B-cell-depleted T cells, or PBMCs. Subjects who had been exposed to COVID-19, were actively infected with it, or had recovered from it provided the deeply sampled blood TCRbeta repertoires that made up the dataset. A freely available public database, intended as a resource for researchers studying the immune response to SARS-CoV-2, is where the repertoires were released. Samples were obtained from the ongoing ImmuneRACE study (first 160 participants) and from about 1,300 subjects provided by 6 global collaborators. Nearly every sample came with metadata listing a de-identified subject ID, COVID-19 status, age in years and sex. Where available, HLA class I and class II types were taken from metadata supplied by the sample provider and were not determined by assay-based typing. What the research found in general, with its limitations: Clinical and demographic metadata were provided uncurated, with the amount varying by source and participant.

CDR1 and CDR2 were assigned from the germline V gene (reference sequence) as LNHNV and YYDKDF. V has 5 bases trimmed and J has 4 bases trimmed; junction bases matching no gene number 7. The CDR3 numbers 14 residues from cysteine through phenylalanine. The retained sequence is limited to the CDR3, 42 bases, with the frame set at the first base. Each collaborating institution followed its own protocols to collect whole blood in K2EDTA tubes. Collaborator samples were shipped for TCRbeta analysis as frozen whole blood, isolated PBMCs, or DNA extracted from either sample type. With regard to this clone: No cognate antigen has been identified for it. There are no base qualities to consult, and no much larger clone falls within one base.

TCRbeta CDR3 regions were amplified from genomic DNA by means of the immunoSEQ Assay, a bias-controlled multiplex PCR. Per the authors' processing: The number of nucleated cells in each sample was estimated by amplification of reference gene primers within the assay. Sequence reads were collapsed and filtered to measure the absolute abundance of every unique TCRbeta CDR3 rearrangement. Productive Simpson clonality was computed per sample as the square root of Simpson's diversity index over productive rearrangements. Entries here come from immuneACCESS through TCRdb and include only in-frame sequences with V and J called. Some clones fail to appear in such tables; in the studies checked, an unresolved V gene covers under half of the shortfall, and the cause of the remainder is unknown. The V and J calls and clone size were taken over from that table, and D and trimming were inferred from the DNA. This sample is represented by under 30,000 clones; about nine tenths of them were singletons. The biggest ten clones account for approximately 9.9% of the sample.

The sample was peripheral blood. The rearranged chain carries TRBV15 and TRBJ2-5; 7 central bases correspond to TRBD1. The source is a human donor in a cohort sampled during active COVID-19. The bases are TGTGCCACCAGCGGTCGACAGGGCAGAGAGACCCAGTACTTC. Its product reads: CATSGRQGRETQYF.